This T cell receptor (beta chain) was captured in a study of early T cells in non-severe SARS-CoV-2 infection. The wider study: The study sequenced bulk RNA from unsorted whole blood, with chains unpaired.

Findings and limits, study-wide: Matching results from VDJdb favored anti-spike CD8 responses, leaving private and CD4 specificities undetected.

The length of the CDR3 is 12 residues. Between the trimmed V and J ends, which lost 4 bases and 2 bases, there was a span of 8 bases. Germline lookup yields CDR1 SQVTM and CDR2 ANQGSEA. Separate cDNA molecules each had unique molecular identifiers attached to them. One entry per CDR3 protein, called by TCRdb with MiXCR from the 5' RACE reads. Of about 59,000 distinct CDR3 sequences in the sample, about 12% are singletons; the top ten hold around 1.4%. With regard to this clonotype: Its antigen is still unknown.

V is TRBV29-1 and J is TRBJ2-5; a possible D gene is TRBD1 (5 bases). The sample consisted of whole blood. The origin of this receptor is an adult who was a healthcare worker with PCR-confirmed SARS-CoV-2 infection or an uninfected control (not recorded which). CDR3 sequence: CSVGQRQETQYF. The CDR3 nucleotides read TGCAGCGTTGGACAGAGACAAGAGACCCAGTACTTC.